This T cell receptor (beta chain) emerged from a study of shared clonotypes between healthy human individuals. Looking at the study overall: Donors had three CD4 naive, three CD4 memory, two CD8 naive and one CD8 memory plate apiece.

Running of the assay took place at deep level. TCRdb's table, derived via immunoSEQ multiplex PCR, lists solely in-frame clones and lacks some. This sample carries a few million clones, about nine tenths of them seen once, and the ten largest clones take more than 0.35%. V shed 5 bases, J shed 7 bases, and the junction held 12 bases outside the gene matches. CDR3 length: 16 amino acids. The V gene's germline CDR1 is SGHTA and CDR2 FQGNSA. Study observations and caveats: Clonotypes that were shared across a handful of donors made up around 5% of naive CD4 clonotypes.

On this clone itself: Its antigen is unknown.

The source of this sequence is a man aged 18 to 29 in good health. Some clones in this sample may be carry-over from other donors' samples. This rearrangement joins TRBV7-2 to TRBJ2-5, with 11 bases that match TRBD2. The specimen sequenced was naive CD4+ T cells from PBMCs. Documented subset: CD45RA+ positively selected. The CDR3 spells CASSPGLAGGPSTQYF. The CDR3 DNA is TGTGCCAGCAGCCCCGGCCTAGCGGGAGGACCCTCGACCCAGTACTTC.